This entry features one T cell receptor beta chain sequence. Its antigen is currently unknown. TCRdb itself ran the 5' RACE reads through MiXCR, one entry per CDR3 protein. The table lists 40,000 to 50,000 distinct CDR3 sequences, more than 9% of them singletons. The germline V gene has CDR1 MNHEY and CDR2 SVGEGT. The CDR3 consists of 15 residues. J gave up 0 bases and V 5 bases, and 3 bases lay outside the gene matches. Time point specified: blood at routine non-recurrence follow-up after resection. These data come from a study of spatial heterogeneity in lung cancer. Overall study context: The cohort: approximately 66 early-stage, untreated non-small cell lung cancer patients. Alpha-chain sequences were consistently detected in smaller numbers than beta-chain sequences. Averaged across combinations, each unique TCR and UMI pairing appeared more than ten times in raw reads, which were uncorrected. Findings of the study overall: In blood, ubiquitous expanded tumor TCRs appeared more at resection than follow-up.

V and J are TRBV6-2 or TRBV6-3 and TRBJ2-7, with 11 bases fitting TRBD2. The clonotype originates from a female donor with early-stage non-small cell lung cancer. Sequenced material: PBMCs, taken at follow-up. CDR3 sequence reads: CASSLAGGNSYEQYF. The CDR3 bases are TGTGCCAGCAGTCTAGCGGGGGGCAACTCCTACGAGCAGTACTTC.